This passage covers 28 T cell receptor beta chains from one sample sequenced in a study of T cells in Graves' hyperthyroidism and ophthalmopathy. Amplified regions were TCR beta CDR3 sequences from RNA transcripts. The TCR CDR3 was amplified in a first-round RT-PCR using the HTBI primer set. TCRdb used MiXCR to reprocess the multiplex PCR reads, holding one entry per CDR3 protein. Of under 400,000 distinct CDR3 sequences listed, over 15% are singletons. Sequencing was carried out using blood. The receptors here all came from a woman aged 45-59 years with Graves' hyperthyroidism.

Many counts were recorded for this clonotype. V and J are TRBV10-3 and TRBJ1-2, with D possibly matching TRBD1 (5 bases). The germline CDR1 and CDR2 sequences are ENHRY and SYGVKD. This CDR3 contains 15 residues. The ends were cut back, 2 bases at V and 5 bases at J, with 15 bases in the middle. The CDR3 region has the DNA TGTGCCATCAGTGAGGACATCTCGGGGGATTATGGCTACACCTTC. Translation gives CAISEDISGDYGYTF.

The genes are TRBV10-3 and TRBJ2-7; TRBD2 matches at 7 bases. V gave up 10 bases and J gave up 1 base; unmatched junction bases: 7. Germline values: CDR1 ENHRY, CDR2 SYGVKD. The CDR3 runs to 13 residues. For the CDR3, the DNA is TGTGCCACCGCTGGGCGGGAGTCCTACGAGCAGTACTTC. The encoded protein is CATAGRESYEQYF.

This clonotype was counted only a few times. The genes are TRBV2 and TRBJ2-5; 7 bases align to TRBD1. Germline-derived CDR1 and CDR2 are SNHLY and FYNNEI. The V segment lost 6 bases and the J segment 5 bases; nucleotides outside the gene matches: 12. The CDR3 is 15 amino acids. This CDR3 reads CASRNRDSLYETQYF. The CDR3 DNA reads TGTGCCAGCAGGAACAGGGACAGCCTTTACGAGACCCAGTACTTC.

This sequence joins TRBV3-1 and TRBJ2-4; TRBD2 aligns across 7 bases. The CDR3 consists of 14 residues. V trimming: 4 bases; J trimming: 5 bases; junction bases outside the gene matches: 5. The germline gives CDR1 LGHDT, CDR2 YNNKEL (reference sequence). The DNA for the CDR3 is TGTGCCAGCAGCCCGCCGGGACTACAAAACATTCAGTACTTC. It encodes CASSPPGLQNIQYF.

In this sample, this clonotype turned up a few times. The chain uses TRBV2 and TRBJ2-1; possibly TRBD1 for D (7 bases). V was pared by 7 bases and J by 3 bases, with 13 bases between. This CDR3 comprises 14 residues. The germline V gene encodes CDR1 SNHLY and CDR2 FYNNEI. CDR3 in amino acids: CASIKQGGYNEQFF. CDR3 coding DNA: TGTGCCAGCATCAAGCAGGGGGGCTACAATGAGCAGTTCTTC.

The CDR3 nucleotides are TGTGCCAGCAGTTACTCGAGGGGTAGCGGGGGTGATACGCAGTATTTT. This translates into CASSYSRGSGGDTQYF. The chain combines TRBV6-5 with TRBJ2-3, with 9 bases aligning to TRBD2. Germline CDR1 reads MNHEY; CDR2 reads SVGAGI. The CDR3 is 16 residues long. Germline trimming cut 0 bases from V and 6 bases from J; bases unmatched to any gene: 7.

The chain carries TRBV7-9 and TRBJ1-3; D perhaps matches TRBD1 (6 bases). V dropped 5 bases and J dropped 0 bases, with 11 bases sitting between them. Germline V gene lookup returns CDR1 SEHNR and CDR2 FQNEAQ (reference sequence). CDR3 size: 15 residues. Written as DNA, the CDR3 is TGTGCCAGCAGCCAAAGGGGGGGCTCTGGAAACACCATATATTTT. This sequence encodes CASSQRGGSGNTIYF. Variable domain in full (rest from reference TRBV7-9 and TRBJ1-3): DTGVSQNPRHKITKRGQNVTFRCDPISEHNRLYWYRQTLGQGPEFLTYFQNEAQLEKSRLLSDRFSAERPKGSFSTLEIQRTEQGDSAMYLCASSQRGGSGNTIYFGEGSWLTVV.

The rearrangement joins TRBV19 to TRBJ1-3; a weak D match, TRBD1 (6 bases). Germline-derived CDR1 and CDR2 are LNHDA and SQIVND (reference sequence). V lost 3 bases and J lost 2, with 11 bases in between. This CDR3 has 15 residues. CDR3 sequence: CASSIQGYAGNTIYF. The CDR3, as DNA: TGTGCCAGTAGTATCCAGGGGTACGCTGGAAACACCATATATTTT.

This clonotype has just a few counts. The chain uses TRBV27 and TRBJ2-1; 9 bases match TRBD2. Germline CDR1 reads MNHEY; CDR2 reads SMNVEV (reference sequence). The V segment lost 3 bases and the J segment 5 bases; nucleotides outside the gene matches: 2. The CDR3 spans 14 residues. The CDR3 loop is CASSFQRGDNEQFF. The CDR3 DNA is TGTGCCAGCAGTTTCCAGCGGGGGGACAATGAGCAGTTCTTC.

This clonotype was observed a few times. The V and J genes are TRBV9 and TRBJ2-3; D remains unclear. The ends were cut back, 0 bases at V and 5 bases at J, with 7 bases in the middle. This CDR3 region has 13 residues. Germline V gene data show CDR1 as SGDLS and CDR2 as YYNGEE. This CDR3 reads CASSVAARDTQYF. The CDR3 DNA is TGTGCCAGCAGCGTAGCTGCGAGAGATACGCAGTATTTT.

This clonotype was seen more than once but under ten times. The chain carries TRBV28 and TRBJ2-1; TRBD1 matches 7 bases. The germline V gene has CDR1 MDHEN and CDR2 SYDVKM. V was clipped by 9 bases and J by 7 bases; unmatched bases: 9. The CDR3 sequence is 13 residues long. The CDR3 region is CASTRQGSNEQFF. For the CDR3, the DNA is TGTGCCAGTACCCGACAGGGTAGTAATGAGCAGTTCTTC.

This clonotype appeared many times. The gene calls are TRBV18 and TRBJ1-2; weak D call: TRBD1 (6 bases). Germline values: CDR1 KGHSH, CDR2 LQKENI. The length of the CDR3 is 15 residues. V gave up 1 base and J gave up 2 bases, with 11 bases separating them. Written as DNA, the CDR3 is TGTGCCAGCTCACCACAGGGGGGACAAAACTATGGCTACACCTTC. This gives the protein CASSPQGGQNYGYTF.

This chain connects TRBV27 to TRBJ2-1, with 9 bases identical to TRBD1. The CDR3 has 16 amino acids. CDR1 is MNHEY and CDR2 is SMNVEV in the germline V gene (reference sequence). V was pared by 6 bases and J by 2 bases, with 8 bases of the junction left unmatched. The CDR3 region has the DNA TGTGCCAGCAGCCAACAGGGGGCAGGGGCCTACAATGAGCAGTTCTTC. It yields the protein CASSQQGAGAYNEQFF.

This chain joins TRBV6-1 and TRBJ1-4; 7 positions agree with TRBD1. CDR3 length equals 15 residues. Germline CDR1 and CDR2: MNHNS and SASEGT. V lost 5 bases, J lost 8 bases, and 11 bases stayed unmatched. The CDR3 reads CASSSRQGGGEKLFF. In nucleotides, the CDR3 is TGTGCCAGCAGTTCGCGACAGGGTGGGGGGGAAAAACTGTTTTTT.

Many counts were recorded for this clonotype. This chain joins TRBV2 and TRBJ1-2, with a weak D call TRBD1 (5 bases). This CDR3 comprises 14 residues. Trimming took 8 bases from V and 4 from J, leaving 17 bases between them. Germline assignment: CDR1 SNHLY and CDR2 FYNNEI. The CDR3 reads CASAPVGAGYGYTF. Written as DNA, the CDR3 is TGTGCCAGCGCCCCAGTCGGGGCTGGCTATGGCTACACCTTC.

The chain has TRBV9 and TRBJ2-1; 10 bases align to TRBD2. The junction had 6 bases not matched to a gene; V was cut back by 3 bases and J by 0 bases. In germline, CDR1 is SGDLS, CDR2 YYNGEE. This CDR3 has 17 residues. CDR3 nucleotide sequence: TGTGCCAGCAGCGAATTAGCGGGGGGTTTCTCCTACAATGAGCAGTTCTTC. It encodes CASSELAGGFSYNEQFF.

This clonotype was counted ten times or more. The chain employs TRBV7-8 and TRBJ2-7; 9 positions agree with TRBD2. With 0 bases clipped from V and 2 bases from J, the junction kept 5 bases outside the gene matches. CDR1 and CDR2 (germline): SGHVS, FQNEAQ. This CDR3 spans 16 amino acids. CDR3 in amino acids: CASSLAGTSSAYEQYF. For the CDR3, the DNA is TGTGCCAGCAGCTTAGCCGGGACTAGCAGCGCCTACGAGCAGTACTTC.

The sample holds a few counts of this clonotype. The genes are TRBV19 and TRBJ2-1, with TRBD2 identical over 8 bases. Germline V gene sequence: CDR1 LNHDA, CDR2 SQIVND (reference sequence). The V segment lost 6 bases and the J segment 6 bases; nucleotides outside the gene matches: 7. The CDR3 runs to 14 residues. The CDR3 bases are TGTGCCAGTAGGCCCCCGGGGGGGCTCAATGAGCAGTTCTTC. It translates to CASRPPGGLNEQFF.

V is TRBV5-6 and J is TRBJ2-4, with 7 bases that match TRBD1. Unmatched junction bases numbered 7, after V lost 4 bases and J lost 0 bases. CDR1 and CDR2 (germline): SGHDT, YYEEEE. This CDR3 contains 16 residues. CDR3 nucleotides: TGTGCCAGCAGCAGAAACAGGGGTTTAGCCAAAAACATTCAGTACTTC. Amino acids: CASSRNRGLAKNIQYF.

This clonotype appeared many times. V usage is TRBV20-1 and J usage is TRBJ2-7, with 9 bases that match TRBD1. Germline CDR1 reads DFQATT; CDR2 reads SNEGSKA (reference sequence). The V gene end was trimmed by 3 bases and the J gene end by 3 bases; junction bases not matched to a gene: 6. This CDR3 region has 14 residues. Here the CDR3 reads CSARRDRADYEQYF. As DNA, the CDR3 is TGCAGTGCTAGGAGGGACAGGGCGGACTACGAGCAGTACTTC.

The rearrangement joins TRBV30 to TRBJ2-3; D possibly matches TRBD1 or TRBD2 (6 bases each). The germline gives CDR1 GTSNPN, CDR2 SVGIG (reference sequence). The CDR3 sequence is 14 residues long. Trimming stripped 0 bases from V and 6 bases from J, with 13 bases between. CDR3 amino acids: CAWSVPGAADTQYF. CDR3 DNA: TGTGCCTGGAGTGTACCGGGGGCTGCGGATACGCAGTATTTT.

This chain's CDR3 is CASSLSSSSYEQYV. The CDR3 nucleotides read TGTGCCAGCAGTTTATCGTCCAGCTCCTACGAGCAGTACGTC. This rearrangement joins TRBV27 to TRBJ2-7; no clear D gene. V lost 0 bases, J lost 0 bases, and 6 bases lay in between. Per the germline V gene, CDR1 is MNHEY and CDR2 is SMNVEV (reference sequence). The CDR3 is 14 amino acids.

The chain has TRBV20-1 and TRBJ2-3; D is undetermined. The CDR3 runs 15 residues. Germline CDR1 DFQATT, CDR2 SNEGSKA (reference sequence). The germline V and J ends were trimmed by 1 base and 0 bases, with 11 bases remaining between them. This CDR3 is CSARGAPRSTDTQYF. CDR3 bases: TGCAGTGCTAGAGGCGCTCCTCGGAGCACAGATACGCAGTATTTT.

Many counts were recorded for this clonotype. CDR3 in amino acids: CASSRLITGELFF. The CDR3 region has the DNA TGTGCCAGCAGCCGCCTGATCACCGGGGAGCTGTTTTTT. The J gene is TRBJ2-2, the V gene TRBV14; D is unclear. This CDR3 is built from 13 residues. Germline CDR1 and CDR2: SGHDN and FVKESK. The V end was cut by 4 bases, the J end by 4 bases, with 7 bases between. Filled out from reference TRBV14 and TRBJ2-2, the complete variable domain reads EAGVTQFPSHSVIEKGQTVTLRCDPISGHDNLYWYRRVMGKEIKFLLHFVKESKQDESGMPNNRFLAERTGGTYSTLKVQPAELEDSGVYFCASSRLITGELFFGEGSRLTVL.

The table lists this clonotype with many counts. The chain combines TRBV28 with TRBJ1-1, with TRBD1 identical over 8 bases. The CDR3 consists of 13 residues. V gave up 9 bases and J gave up 3 bases; unmatched junction bases: 6. Germline V gives CDR1 MDHEN, CDR2 SYDVKM. The CDR3 is CASSGGRDTEAFF. Written as DNA, the CDR3 is TGTGCCAGTTCAGGGGGCCGGGACACTGAAGCTTTCTTT.

The genes are TRBV10-2 and TRBJ1-4, with a weak D call TRBD1 (5 bases). The CDR3 has 13 amino acids. V was shortened by 0 bases and J by 10 bases, with 9 bases between the two germline ends. Germline values: CDR1 WSHSY, CDR2 SAAADI. The CDR3 region has the DNA TGCGCCAGCAGTGAGTCCCCCGGGGGAAAACTGTTTTTT. It yields the protein CASSESPGGKLFF.

In its sample, this clonotype was seen many times. The V call is TRBV11-2, the J call TRBJ2-1; D not certain. Trimming stripped 0 bases from V and 9 bases from J, with 12 bases between. The CDR3 has 14 amino acids. Germline V gives CDR1 SGHAT, CDR2 FQNNGV. CDR3 sequence: CASSLESPRGEQFF. The CDR3 bases are TGTGCCAGCAGCTTAGAGAGCCCTCGCGGTGAGCAGTTCTTC. The full variable domain, rest sourced from reference TRBV11-2 and TRBJ2-1, is EAGVAQSPRYKIIEKRQSVAFWCNPISGHATLYWYQQILGQGPKLLIQFQNNGVVDDSQLPKDRFSAERLKGVDSTLKIQPAKLEDSAVYLCASSLESPRGEQFFGPGTRLTVL.

There are a few counts of this clonotype. V and J are TRBV18 and TRBJ2-1, with D unclear. This CDR3 has 13 residues. The V gene's germline CDR1 is KGHSH and CDR2 LQKENI. Trimming shortened V by 2 bases and J by 7 bases, and 9 bases separated the two germline ends. DNA for the CDR3: TGTGCCAGCTCACCATTGGTCGAGAATGAGCAGTTCTTC. Residues: CASSPLVENEQFF. The variable domain in full, with the rest retrieved from reference TRBV18 and TRBJ2-1, is NAGVMQNPRHLVRRRGQEARLRCSPMKGHSHVYWYRQLPEEGLKFMVYLQKENIIDESGMPKERFSAEFPKEGPSILRIQQVVRGDSAAYFCASSPLVENEQFFGPGTRLTVL.